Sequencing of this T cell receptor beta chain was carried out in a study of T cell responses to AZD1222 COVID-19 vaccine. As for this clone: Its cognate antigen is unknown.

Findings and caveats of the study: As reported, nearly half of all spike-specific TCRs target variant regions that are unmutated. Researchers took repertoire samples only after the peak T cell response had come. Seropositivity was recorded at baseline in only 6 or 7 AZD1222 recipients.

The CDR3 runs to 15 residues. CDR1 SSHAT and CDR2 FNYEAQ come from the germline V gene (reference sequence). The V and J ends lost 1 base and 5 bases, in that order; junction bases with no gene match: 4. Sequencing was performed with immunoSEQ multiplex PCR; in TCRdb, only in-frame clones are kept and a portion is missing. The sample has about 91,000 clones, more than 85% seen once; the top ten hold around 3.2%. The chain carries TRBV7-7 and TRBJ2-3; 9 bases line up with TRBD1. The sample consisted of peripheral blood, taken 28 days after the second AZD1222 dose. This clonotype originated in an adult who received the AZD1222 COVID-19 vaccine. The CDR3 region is CASSLGGTGKDTQYF. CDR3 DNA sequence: TGTGCCAGCAGCTTAGGCGGGACAGGGAAAGATACGCAGTATTTT.